Sequencing of this T cell receptor beta chain was carried out in a study of blood T cell repertoires in COVID-19. Study summary: The United States, Italy and Spain were the sources of the acute and convalescent COVID-19 samples. Nucleic acid was either cDNA or gDNA, and it came from T cells, B-cell-depleted T cells, or PBMCs.

Authors' methods: Scientists estimated how many nucleated cells there were by amplifying reference gene primers. TCRdb's table, derived via immunoSEQ multiplex PCR, lists solely in-frame clones and lacks some. The V and J calls and clone size were taken over from that table, and D and trimming were inferred from the DNA. The table shows 25,000 to 30,000 clones, with 82% occurring only once. The trim removed 5 bases at V and 1 base at J, leaving 8 bases unmatched. Germline loops: CDR1 SGHNT, CDR2 YYREEE (reference sequence). The length of the CDR3 is 15 residues. Source material: peripheral blood. This receptor was obtained from an elderly man with active or convalescent COVID-19. This chain links TRBV5-4 with TRBJ1-1; 7 bases fit TRBD1. CDR3 nucleotides: TGTGCCAGCAGTTTCTCGGGACAGCCGAACACTGAAGCTTTCTTT. It specifies CASSFSGQPNTEAFF. Combining the CDR3 with reference TRBV5-4 and TRBJ1-1 gives the whole variable domain ETGVTQSPTHLIKTRGQQVTLRCSSQSGHNTVSWYQQALGQGPQFIFQYYREEENGRGNFPPRFSGLQFPNYSSELNVNALELDDSALYLCASSFSGQPNTEAFFGQGTRLTVV.